The clone carrying this T cell receptor (beta chain) was picked up many times. The antigen is undetermined. The entry originates in a study of neurological immune-mediated disorders. Study-wide findings and caveats: Grouping of repertoires by phylogeny put those of 18 of 34 multiple sclerosis patients into a single related-CDR3 cluster, a possible signature.

From the 5' RACE reads, TCRdb called clonotypes with MiXCR, one entry per CDR3 protein. The repertoire includes roughly 75,000 distinct CDR3 sequences, 2.5% to 3% of them detected once, and 0.95% to 1.3% sits in the top ten. The CDR3 consists of 20 residues. CDR1 is SGDLS and CDR2 is YYNGEE in the germline V gene. Losses at the gene ends were 1 base for V and 0 bases for J; bases not matched to a gene: 13. The J gene is TRBJ2-6, the V gene TRBV9, with TRBD1 matching 7 bases. The sequenced material came from PBMCs. The TCR comes from a woman in her twenties or thirties with multiple sclerosis. CDR3 residues: CASSVPGIGGQSSGANVLTF. In DNA form, the CDR3 reads TGTGCCAGCAGCGTACCCGGCATAGGGGGACAGAGCTCTGGGGCCAACGTCCTGACTTTC.